A single TCR beta chain is shown here with its context. The antigen remains undetermined. These data come from a study of cytomegalovirus exposure and HLA in healthy donors. Regarding the study as a whole: The Asian-associated ancestry cluster reportedly had fewer N-insertions than the roughly 670-donor mean in a later analysis.

Use of 60 Vbeta and 13 Jbeta primers characterized the PCR. Profiled with immunoSEQ multiplex PCR; TCRdb holds only in-frame clones, not every one. The sample consists of roughly 150,000 clones, roughly four fifths of them appearing once. The sequence derives from a girl aged 2 to 9 in good health and CMV-seropositive. Sample: PBMCs.

The CDR3 nucleotides read TGTGCCAGCAGCCTAGGACAGGTGGCTCCTAATGAAAAACTGTTTTTT. Translating it yields CASSLGQVAPNEKLFF. The chain has TRBV7-8 and TRBJ1-4, with 7 bases fitting TRBD1. Germline V gene data show CDR1 as SGHVS and CDR2 as FQNEAQ. The CDR3 has 16 residues. Trimming took 5 bases from V and 3 from J; bases not matched to a gene: 9.